Listed below are T cell receptor beta chains from one sample, sequenced in a study of blood T cell repertoires in COVID-19. The assay was immunoSEQ multiplex PCR, and TCRdb's table has in-frame clones only and misses some. The data hold 100,000 to 150,000 clones, with approximately 70% observed a single time. The sequencing input was peripheral blood. All receptors derive from a woman aged 70 to 79 with acute or convalescent COVID-19. CDR3s include the opening cysteine and the closing phenylalanine or tryptophan. Fields, in order: CDR3 protein, CDR3 DNA, D gene, V gene, clone size, J gene. D genes are given only for firm matches. Not all rows give a size; the values are once, few, many and, for expanded clones, a class.

CASGTRVYEQYF TGTGCCTCGGGGACAAGAGTTTACGAGCAGTACTTC . TRBV6-5 . TRBJ2-7
CASSSSGSGTGELFF TGTGCCAGCAGCTCCAGCGGGAGCGGCACCGGGGAGCTGTTTTTT TRBD2 TRBV7-3 . TRBJ2-2
CASSFSRGDTEAFF TGTGCCAGCAGCTTTTCACGGGGGGACACTGAAGCTTTCTTT . TRBV5-4 few TRBJ1-1
CASSLTQGEKLFF TGTGCCAGCAGTCTTACCCAGGGCGAAAAACTGTTTTTT . TRBV27 . TRBJ1-4
CASSQVLPAANYGYTF TGCGCCAGCAGCCAAGTGTTACCCGCAGCTAACTATGGCTACACCTTC . TRBV4-3 . TRBJ1-2
CSVEGGGGMNTEAFF TGCAGCGTTGAAGGGGGCGGGGGGATGAACACTGAAGCTTTCTTT . TRBV29-1 . TRBJ1-1
CASSVDRGNSPLHF TGTGCCAGCAGCGTCGACAGGGGAAATTCACCCCTCCACTTT TRBD1 TRBV6-2/TRBV6-3 . TRBJ1-6
CASSVGTSANTGELFF TGTGCCAGCAGCGTAGGGACTAGCGCTAACACCGGGGAGCTGTTTTTT TRBD2 TRBV9 . TRBJ2-2
CASSVEGGGVQETQYF TGTGCCAGCAGCGTAGAAGGGGGCGGGGTCCAAGAGACCCAGTACTTC . TRBV9 few TRBJ2-5
CASSSPTNRGLQPQHF TGTGCCAGCAGCTCACCAACCAACAGGGGGCTGCAGCCCCAGCATTTT TRBD1 TRBV7-8 . TRBJ1-5
CASSSYSNQPQHF TGTGCCAGCAGCTCGTATAGCAATCAGCCCCAGCATTTT . TRBV5-6 . TRBJ1-5
CASSESASSVTGELFF TGTGCCAGCAGTGAATCGGCTAGTAGCGTCACCGGGGAGCTGTTTTTT . TRBV2 few TRBJ2-2
CASSQGPGELFF TGCGCCAGCAGCCAAGGGCCCGGGGAGCTGTTTTTT . TRBV4-1 . TRBJ2-2
CASSSRTSGSYEQYF TGTGCCAGCAGTTCTAGGACTAGCGGAAGCTACGAGCAGTACTTC TRBD2 TRBV6-5 once TRBJ2-7
CASHRGYNEKLFF TGTGCCAGCCACAGGGGGTACAATGAAAAACTGTTTTTT TRBD1 TRBV7-9 . TRBJ1-4
CASSWDTEEFYNEQFF TGTGCCAGCAGTTGGGACACCGAAGAATTTTACAATGAGCAGTTCTTC . TRBV2 . TRBJ2-1
CASKSQGTVGNEQFF TGTGCCAGTAAGTCACAGGGGACGGTGGGTAATGAGCAGTTCTTC TRBD1 TRBV19 many TRBJ2-1
CASSVDRGEETQYF TGTGCCAGCAGCGTAGATAGGGGTGAAGAGACCCAGTACTTC . TRBV9 . TRBJ2-5
CASLRCNEQFF TGTGCCAGCCTCAGATGCAATGAGCAGTTCTTC . TRBV21-1 . TRBJ2-1
CASSQEGPLAGEGNEQFF TGTGCCAGCAGCCAAGAGGGTCCCCTAGCAGGAGAAGGCAATGAGCAGTTCTTC . TRBV4-2 . TRBJ2-1
CASSSQAHYGYTF TGTGCCAGCAGTTCCCAGGCCCACTATGGCTACACCTTC . TRBV7-2 . TRBJ1-2
CATSRDRGGGGYGYTF TGTGCCACCAGCAGAGACCGAGGGGGGGGCGGATATGGCTACACCTTC . TRBV15 few TRBJ1-2
CASAPGLLTDTQYF TGTGCCAGCGCCCCGGGACTACTCACAGATACGCAGTATTTT TRBD2 TRBV5-4 . TRBJ2-3
CASSPSGLGYQETQYF TGTGCCAGCTCACCAAGCGGACTGGGGTACCAAGAGACCCAGTACTTC . TRBV18 once TRBJ2-5
CASSRHDSSLYEQYF TGTGCCAGCAGCAGACATGACAGTTCACTCTACGAGCAGTACTTC . TRBV7-8 . TRBJ2-7
CASKPRAGTGTAYEQYF TGTGCCAGCAAGCCCCGGGCCGGGACAGGGACCGCCTACGAGCAGTACTTC TRBD1 TRBV7-2 . TRBJ2-7
CASSLQGGGTDTQYF TGTGCCAGCAGCCTACAGGGGGGAGGCACAGATACGCAGTATTTT TRBD1 TRBV7-6 . TRBJ2-3
CASSALSGETGVDSPLHF TGTGCCAGCAGCGCACTATCGGGGGAAACAGGGGTGGATTCACCCCTCCACTTT TRBD1 TRBV9 . TRBJ1-6
CASSPKQGGGYGYTF TGTGCCAGCAGCCCTAAACAGGGCGGCGGCTATGGCTACACCTTC . TRBV5-4 few TRBJ1-2
CASSQRGRGNTEAFF TGTGCCAGCAGCCAAAGGGGCAGGGGGAACACTGAAGCTTTCTTT . TRBV5-6 many TRBJ1-1
CASSPKQGANTQYF TGTGCCAGCAGCCCTAAACAGGGGGCGAATACGCAGTATTTT TRBD1 TRBV7-9 . TRBJ2-3
CASSLRGSGRGSNEQFF TGTGCCAGCAGCTTGCGGGGGTCGGGGCGAGGGTCCAATGAGCAGTTCTTC . TRBV5-5 . TRBJ2-1
CASSVAPGSSYEQYF TGTGCCAGCAGCGTCGCCCCCGGGAGCTCCTACGAGCAGTACTTC . TRBV9 . TRBJ2-7
CASSPERDSRLFF TGTGCCAGCAGTCCAGAAAGGGACAGCCGACTGTTTTTT TRBD1 TRBV2 once TRBJ1-4
CASSRFWTGGINNEQFF TGTGCCAGCAGTCGATTCTGGACGGGGGGCATAAACAATGAGCAGTTCTTC . TRBV27 few TRBJ2-1
CASRSQLYEQYF TGTGCCAGCAGGAGCCAACTCTACGAGCAGTACTTC . TRBV6-5 once TRBJ2-7
CSAAERNEQFF TGCAGTGCTGCGGAAAGGAATGAGCAGTTCTTC . TRBV20-1 few TRBJ2-1
CASSSDRQGNSPLHF TGTGCCAGCAGCTCTGACCGACAGGGGAATTCACCCCTCCACTTT TRBD1 TRBV5-5 . TRBJ1-6
CASSQGNGGEQFF TGTGCCAGCAGCCAAGGAAACGGGGGGGAGCAGTTCTTC TRBD2 TRBV3-1/TRBV3-2 . TRBJ2-1